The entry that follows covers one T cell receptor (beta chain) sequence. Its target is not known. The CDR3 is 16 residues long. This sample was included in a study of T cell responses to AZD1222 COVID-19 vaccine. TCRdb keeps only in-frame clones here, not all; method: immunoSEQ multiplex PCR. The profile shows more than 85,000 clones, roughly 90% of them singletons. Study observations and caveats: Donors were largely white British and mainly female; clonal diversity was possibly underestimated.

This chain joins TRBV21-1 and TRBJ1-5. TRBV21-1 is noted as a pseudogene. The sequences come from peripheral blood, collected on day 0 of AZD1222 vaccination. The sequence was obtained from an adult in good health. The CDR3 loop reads CASSKGRADSNQPQHF. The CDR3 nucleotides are TGTGCCAGCAGCAAAGGGCGGGCGGATAGCAATCAGCCCCAGCATTTT.